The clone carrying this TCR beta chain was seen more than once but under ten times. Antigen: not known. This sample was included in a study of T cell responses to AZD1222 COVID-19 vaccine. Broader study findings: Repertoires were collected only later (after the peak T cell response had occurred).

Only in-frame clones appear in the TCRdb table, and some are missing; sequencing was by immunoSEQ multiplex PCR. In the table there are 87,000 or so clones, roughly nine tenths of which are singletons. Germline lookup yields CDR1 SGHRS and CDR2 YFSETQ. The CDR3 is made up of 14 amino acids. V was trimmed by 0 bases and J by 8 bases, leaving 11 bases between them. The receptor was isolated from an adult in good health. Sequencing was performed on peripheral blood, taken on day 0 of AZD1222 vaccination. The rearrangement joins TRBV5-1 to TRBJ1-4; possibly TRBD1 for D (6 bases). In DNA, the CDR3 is TGCGCCAGCAGCTTGGAGGGGGTAGGGGAAAAACTGTTTTTT. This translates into CASSLEGVGEKLFF.